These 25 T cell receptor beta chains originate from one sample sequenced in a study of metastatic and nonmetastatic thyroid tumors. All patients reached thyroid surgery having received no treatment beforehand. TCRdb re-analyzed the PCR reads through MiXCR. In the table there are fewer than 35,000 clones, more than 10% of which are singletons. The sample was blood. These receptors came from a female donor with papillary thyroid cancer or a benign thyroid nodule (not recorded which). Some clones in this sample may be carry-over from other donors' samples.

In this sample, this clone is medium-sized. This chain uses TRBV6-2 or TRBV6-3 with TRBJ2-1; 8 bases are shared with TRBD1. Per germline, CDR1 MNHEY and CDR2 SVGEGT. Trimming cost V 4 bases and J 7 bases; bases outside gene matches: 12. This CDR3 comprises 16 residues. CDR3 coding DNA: TGTGCCAGCAGTTCGTCCCTGACAGGGGATGTAAATGAGCAGTTCTTC. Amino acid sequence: CASSSSLTGDVNEQFF.

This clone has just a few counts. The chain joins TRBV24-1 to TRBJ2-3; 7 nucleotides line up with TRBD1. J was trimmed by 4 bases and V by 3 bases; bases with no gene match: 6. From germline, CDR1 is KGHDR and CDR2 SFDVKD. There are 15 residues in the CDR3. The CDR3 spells CATSDPGTVSDTQYF. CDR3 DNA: TGTGCCACCAGTGATCCCGGGACAGTGTCAGATACGCAGTATTTT.

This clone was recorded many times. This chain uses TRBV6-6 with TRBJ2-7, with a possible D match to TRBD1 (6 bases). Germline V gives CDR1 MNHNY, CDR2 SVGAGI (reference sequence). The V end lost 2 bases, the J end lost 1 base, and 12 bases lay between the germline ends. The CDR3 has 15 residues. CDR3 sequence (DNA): TGTGCCAGCAGTTACCTTCGAACAGGGTCCTACGAGCAGTACTTC. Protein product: CASSYLRTGSYEQYF.

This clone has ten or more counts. The CDR3 loop reads CASSIDTPLKFGEQFF. CDR3 nucleotide sequence: TGTGCCAGTAGTATAGATACCCCTCTCAAGTTCGGTGAGCAGTTCTTC. This sequence joins TRBV19 and TRBJ2-1; D is unclear. Trimming removed 0 bases at V and 9 bases at J, with 18 bases between. This CDR3 contains 16 residues. Germline CDR1 and CDR2: LNHDA and SQIVND (reference sequence).

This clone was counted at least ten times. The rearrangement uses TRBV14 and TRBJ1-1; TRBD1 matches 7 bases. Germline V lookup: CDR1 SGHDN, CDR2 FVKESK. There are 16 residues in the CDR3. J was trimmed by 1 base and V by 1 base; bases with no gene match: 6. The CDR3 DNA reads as TGTGCCAGCAGCCAAGGACTAAACAGGGGGAACACTGAAGCTTTCTTT. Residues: CASSQGLNRGNTEAFF.

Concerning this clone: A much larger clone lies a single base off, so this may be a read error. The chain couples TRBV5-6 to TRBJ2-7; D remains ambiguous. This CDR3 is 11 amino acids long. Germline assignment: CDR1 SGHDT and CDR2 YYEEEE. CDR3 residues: CAGSSPYEQYF. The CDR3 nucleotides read TGTGCCGGCAGCTCTCCCTACGAGCAGTACTTC.

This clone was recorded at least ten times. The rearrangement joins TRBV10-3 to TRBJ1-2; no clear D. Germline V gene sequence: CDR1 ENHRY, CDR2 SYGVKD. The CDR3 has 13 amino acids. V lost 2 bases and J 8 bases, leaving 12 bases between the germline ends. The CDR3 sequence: CAISEGVGSGYTF. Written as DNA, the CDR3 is TGTGCCATCAGTGAGGGGGTTGGGAGCGGCTACACCTTC.

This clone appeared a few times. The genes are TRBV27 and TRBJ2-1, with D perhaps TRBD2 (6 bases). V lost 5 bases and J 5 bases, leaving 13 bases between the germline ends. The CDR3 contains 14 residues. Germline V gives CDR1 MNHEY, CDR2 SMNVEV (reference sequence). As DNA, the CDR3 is TGTGCCAGCAGTCGGGAGAGGGCGAACAATGAGCAGTTCTTC. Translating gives CASSRERANNEQFF.

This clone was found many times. For the CDR3, the DNA is TGTGCCAGCAGCCGAGACAGGGGGCAATGGAATGGCTACACCTTC. Residues: CASSRDRGQWNGYTF. The gene calls are TRBV5-4 and TRBJ1-2, with TRBD1 identical over 10 bases. The CDR3 length is 15 residues. Trimming at V came to 4 bases and at J to 6 bases, leaving 9 bases not matched to a gene. Germline loops: CDR1 SGHNT, CDR2 YYREEE (reference sequence).

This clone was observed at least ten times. CDR3 protein: CASSLGASGSGEQYF. CDR3 DNA: TGTGCCAGCAGCCTAGGGGCTAGCGGGAGCGGCGAGCAGTACTTC. The gene calls are TRBV3-1 and TRBJ2-7; TRBD2 agrees at 10 bases. This CDR3 comprises 15 residues. Looked up from germline, CDR1 is LGHDT and CDR2 is YNNKEL (reference sequence). With V trimmed by 4 bases and J by 6 bases, 9 bases remained unmatched.

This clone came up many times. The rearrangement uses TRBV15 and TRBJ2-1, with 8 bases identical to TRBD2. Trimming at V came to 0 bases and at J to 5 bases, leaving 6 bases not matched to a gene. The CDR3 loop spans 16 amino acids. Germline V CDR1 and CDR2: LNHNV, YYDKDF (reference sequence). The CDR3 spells CATSRDLSGGNNEQFF. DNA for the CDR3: TGTGCCACCAGCAGAGATCTCAGCGGGGGCAACAATGAGCAGTTCTTC.

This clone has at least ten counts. In DNA form, the CDR3 reads TGCAGTGCTAGGCGGGGTGGGGACAGGGGAGAAAACATTCAGTACTTC. It translates to CSARRGGDRGENIQYF. V gene TRBV20-1 combines with J gene TRBJ2-4; 10 bases match TRBD1. The CDR3 covers 16 residues. Losses at the gene ends were 3 bases for V and 5 bases for J; bases not matched to a gene: 10. Per the germline V gene, CDR1 is DFQATT and CDR2 is SNEGSKA (reference sequence).

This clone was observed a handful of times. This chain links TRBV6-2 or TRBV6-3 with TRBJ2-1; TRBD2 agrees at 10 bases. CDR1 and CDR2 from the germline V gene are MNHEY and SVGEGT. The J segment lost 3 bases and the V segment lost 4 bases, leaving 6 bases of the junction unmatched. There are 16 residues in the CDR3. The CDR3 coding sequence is TGTGCCAGCAGTTCCAAGACTAGCGGGTTCTACAATGAGCAGTTCTTC. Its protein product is CASSSKTSGFYNEQFF.

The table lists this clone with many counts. CDR3 in amino acids: CASSIEGYQPQHF. The CDR3 region has the DNA TGTGCCAGTAGTATCGAAGGGTATCAGCCCCAGCATTTT. V is TRBV19 and J is TRBJ1-5, with no clear D. This CDR3 has 13 amino acids. Trimming shortened V by 3 bases and J by 5 bases, and 8 bases separated the two germline ends. Germline-derived CDR1 and CDR2 are LNHDA and SQIVND (reference sequence).

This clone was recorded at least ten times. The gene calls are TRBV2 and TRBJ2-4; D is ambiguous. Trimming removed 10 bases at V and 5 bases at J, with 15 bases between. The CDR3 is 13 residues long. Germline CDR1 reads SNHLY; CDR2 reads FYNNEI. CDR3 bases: TGTGCCAATCCGGAGAGCCCCGAAAACATTCAGTACTTC. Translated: CANPESPENIQYF.

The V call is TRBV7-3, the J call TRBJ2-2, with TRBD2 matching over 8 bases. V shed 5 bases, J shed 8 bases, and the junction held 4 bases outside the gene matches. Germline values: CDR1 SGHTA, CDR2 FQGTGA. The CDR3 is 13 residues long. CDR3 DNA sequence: TGTGCCAGCAGCCACGGACTAGCAGGGGAGCTGTTTTTT. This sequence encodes CASSHGLAGELFF.

CDR3 sequence reads: CASRKGGAGETQYF. The DNA for the CDR3 is TGTGCCAGCAGGAAGGGGGGGGCCGGTGAGACCCAGTACTTC. V is TRBV25-1 and J is TRBJ2-5; D perhaps matches TRBD2 (7 bases). From germline, CDR1 is MGHDK and CDR2 SYGVNS. Trimming cost V 6 bases and J 5 bases, with 16 bases left between them. CDR3 length: 14 amino acids.

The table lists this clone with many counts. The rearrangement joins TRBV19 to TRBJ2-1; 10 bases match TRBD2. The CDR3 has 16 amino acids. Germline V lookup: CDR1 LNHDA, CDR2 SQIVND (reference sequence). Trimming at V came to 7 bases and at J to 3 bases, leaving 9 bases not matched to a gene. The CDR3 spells CASKASGRTLYNEQFF. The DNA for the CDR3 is TGTGCCAGTAAAGCTAGCGGGAGAACCCTCTACAATGAGCAGTTCTTC.

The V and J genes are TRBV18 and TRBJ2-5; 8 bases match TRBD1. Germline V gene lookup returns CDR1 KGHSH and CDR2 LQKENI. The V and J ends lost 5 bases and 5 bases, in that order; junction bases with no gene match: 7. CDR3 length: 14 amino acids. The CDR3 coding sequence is TGTGCCAGCTCATCAGGACAGGGTCTGGAGACCCAGTACTTC. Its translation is CASSSGQGLETQYF.

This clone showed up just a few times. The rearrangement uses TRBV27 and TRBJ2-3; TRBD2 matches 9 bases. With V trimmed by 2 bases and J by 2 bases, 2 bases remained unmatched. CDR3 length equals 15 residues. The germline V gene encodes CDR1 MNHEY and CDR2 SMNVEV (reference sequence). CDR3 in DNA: TGTGCCAGCAGTTTAACTAGCGGGTCCACAGATACGCAGTATTTT. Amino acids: CASSLTSGSTDTQYF.

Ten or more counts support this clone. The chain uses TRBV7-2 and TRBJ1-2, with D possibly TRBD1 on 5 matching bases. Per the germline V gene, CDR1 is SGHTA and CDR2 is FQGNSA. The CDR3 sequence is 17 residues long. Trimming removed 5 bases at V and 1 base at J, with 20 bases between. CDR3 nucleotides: TGTGCCAGCAGCGGAGCGAAATGGGACGGGATTAACTATGGCTACACCTTC. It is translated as CASSGAKWDGINYGYTF. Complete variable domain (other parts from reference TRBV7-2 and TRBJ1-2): GAGVSQSPSNKVTEKGKDVELRCDPISGHTALYWYRQSLGQGLEFLIYFQGNSAPDKSGLPSDRFSAERTGGSVSTLTIQRTQQEDSAVYLCASSGAKWDGINYGYTFGSGTRLTVV.

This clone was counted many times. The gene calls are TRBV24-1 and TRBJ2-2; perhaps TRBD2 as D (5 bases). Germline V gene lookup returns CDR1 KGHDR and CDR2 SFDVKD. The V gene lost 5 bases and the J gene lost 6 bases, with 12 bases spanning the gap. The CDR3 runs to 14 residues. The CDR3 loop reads CATSGGYGSGELFF. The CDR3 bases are TGTGCCACCAGTGGAGGGTACGGCTCCGGGGAGCTGTTTTTT.

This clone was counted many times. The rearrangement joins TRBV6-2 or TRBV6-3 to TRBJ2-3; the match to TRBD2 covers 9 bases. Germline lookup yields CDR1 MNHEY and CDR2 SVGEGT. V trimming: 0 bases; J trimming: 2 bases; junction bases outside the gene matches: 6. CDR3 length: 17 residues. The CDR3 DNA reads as TGTGCCAGCAGTTACTCGACTAGCGGACCCGACACAGATACGCAGTATTTT. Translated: CASSYSTSGPDTDTQYF.

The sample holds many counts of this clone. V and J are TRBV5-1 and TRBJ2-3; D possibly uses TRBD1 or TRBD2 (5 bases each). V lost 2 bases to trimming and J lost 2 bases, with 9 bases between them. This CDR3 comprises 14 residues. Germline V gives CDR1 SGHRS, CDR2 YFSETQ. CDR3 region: CASSLGTDTDTQYF. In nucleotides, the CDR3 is TGCGCCAGCAGCTTAGGGACGGACACAGATACGCAGTATTTT.

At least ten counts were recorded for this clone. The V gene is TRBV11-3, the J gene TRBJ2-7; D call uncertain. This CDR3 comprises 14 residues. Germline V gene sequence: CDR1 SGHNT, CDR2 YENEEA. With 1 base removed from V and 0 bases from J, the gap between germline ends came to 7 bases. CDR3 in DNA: TGTGCCAGCAGCTTAGCTGGGAACTCCTACGAGCAGTACTTC. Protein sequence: CASSLAGNSYEQYF.